The clone carrying this T cell receptor beta chain was seen ten or more times. This specimen belongs to a study of molecular identifiers for immune sequencing clone quantification. Input for naive CD8 libraries was 20,000 to 1,000,000 sorted cells; the RNA fraction used was 10%, 30% or 50%. Using a CD8+CD4-CCR7+CD45RA+ phenotype, naive CD8 T cells were sorted. CDR3 length equals 14 residues. The V and J ends lost 3 bases and 2 bases, in that order; junction bases with no gene match: 2. Germline CDR1 is SGHVS and CDR2 is FNYEAQ. TCRdb re-analysed the PCR reads in MiXCR, keeping a single row per CDR3 protein. The sample has approximately 54,000 distinct CDR3 sequences; 20% to 25% are singletons.

The specimen sequenced was naive CD8+ T cells from blood, with Jurkat cell RNA spiked in. Regarding subset: FACS-sorted CD8+CD4-CCR7+CD45RA+ naive T cells. This TCR came from a human donor in good health. Some libraries in this study had Jurkat cell RNA spiked in. This rearrangement joins TRBV7-6 to TRBJ1-1; TRBD1 matches 8 bases. The CDR3 nucleotides are TGTGCCAGCAGCTTGACAGGGGCTAACACTGAAGCTTTCTTT. This sequence encodes CASSLTGANTEAFF.